The sequence of this T cell receptor beta chain was determined in a study of blood T cell repertoires in COVID-19. Looking at the study overall: T cells, B-cell-depleted T cells, or PBMCs supplied cDNA or gDNA.

Original handling: From reference gene primer amplification, estimates of nucleated cell counts were derived. The method was immunoSEQ multiplex PCR; TCRdb's version includes in-frame clones alone and lacks a portion of them. D and trimming were read from the DNA, whereas the V and J calls and clone size are those reported in that table. The profile shows around 140,000 clones, 80% of them singletons. The sequence was collected from a man aged 70 or older who had recovered from COVID-19. Sequencing was carried out using peripheral blood.

This CDR3 reads CASRCRTNTDTQYF. The DNA of the CDR3 is TGTGCCAGTAGGTGTAGAACTAACACAGATACGCAGTATTTT. This chain uses TRBV19 with TRBJ2-3, with D unclear. There are 14 residues in the CDR3. Trimming pared 6 bases from V and 2 bases from J, leaving 12 bases between. In germline, CDR1 is LNHDA, CDR2 SQIVND (reference sequence).